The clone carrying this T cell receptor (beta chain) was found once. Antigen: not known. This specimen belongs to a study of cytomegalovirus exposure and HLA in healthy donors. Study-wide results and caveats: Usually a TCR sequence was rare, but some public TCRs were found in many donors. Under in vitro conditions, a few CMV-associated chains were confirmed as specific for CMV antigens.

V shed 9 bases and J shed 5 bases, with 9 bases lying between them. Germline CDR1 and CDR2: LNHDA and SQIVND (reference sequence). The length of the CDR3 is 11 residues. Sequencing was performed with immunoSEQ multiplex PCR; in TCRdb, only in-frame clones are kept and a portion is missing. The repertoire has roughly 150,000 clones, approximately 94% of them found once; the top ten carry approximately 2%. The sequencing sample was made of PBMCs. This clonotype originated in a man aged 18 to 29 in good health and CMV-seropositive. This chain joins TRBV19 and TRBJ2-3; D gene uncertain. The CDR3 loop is CASTFGDTQYF. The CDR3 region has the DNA TGTGCCAGCACGTTCGGAGATACGCAGTATTTT.